The clone carrying this T cell receptor gamma chain was counted at least ten times. The antigen is undetermined. TCRdb pairs this DNA with a much larger clone's protein that differs at residue 6, likely a read error; the protein shown was translated from the DNA. Bulk repertoires came from Vgamma9/Vdelta2+ or Vdelta2-negative gammadelta T cells flow-sorted from PBMC. The data were obtained in a study of γδ T cells in repeated Plasmodium falciparum infection. Across the whole study: Donors were malaria-exposed Malian children or age- and gender-matched Australian children. Each infection was followed by sampling at 21 days, plus baseline and some pre-infection draws.

TCRdb reprocessed the multiplex PCR reads through CATT. The sample yields roughly 15,000 gamma-chain clones, around 1.5% seen once. General study points: Malian children's Vdelta2-negative repertoires appeared more expanded and less diverse than Australians'.

Germline V gene lookup returns CDR1 EGSTGY and CDR2 YDSYTSSV. Unmatched junction bases numbered 4, after V lost 6 bases and J lost 2 bases. This CDR3 has 12 residues. This clonotype originated in a pool of human donors (malaria-infected and uninfected, not separated). The sample comprised gamma-delta T cells from blood. The chain carries TRGV4 and TRGJ1 or TRGJ2. CDR3 sequence: CATWPDYYKKLF. The CDR3 bases are TGTGCCACCTGGCCGGATTATTATAAGAAACTCTTT.